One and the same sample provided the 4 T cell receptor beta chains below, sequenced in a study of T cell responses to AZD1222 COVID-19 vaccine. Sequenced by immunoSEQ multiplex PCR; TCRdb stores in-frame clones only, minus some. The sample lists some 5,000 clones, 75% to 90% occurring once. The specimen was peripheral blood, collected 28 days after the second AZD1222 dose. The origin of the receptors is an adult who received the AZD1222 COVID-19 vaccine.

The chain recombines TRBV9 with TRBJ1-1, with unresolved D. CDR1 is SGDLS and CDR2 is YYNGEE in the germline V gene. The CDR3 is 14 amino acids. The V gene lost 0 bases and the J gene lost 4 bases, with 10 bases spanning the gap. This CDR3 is CASSVVGEGTEAFF. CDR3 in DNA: TGTGCCAGCAGCGTAGTTGGGGAGGGCACTGAAGCTTTCTTT.

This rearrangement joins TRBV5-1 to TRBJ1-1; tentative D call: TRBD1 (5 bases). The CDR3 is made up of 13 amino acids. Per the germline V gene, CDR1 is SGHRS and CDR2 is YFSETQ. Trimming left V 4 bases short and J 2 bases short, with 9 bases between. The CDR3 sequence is CASSTDSNTEAFF. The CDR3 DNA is TGCGCCAGCAGCACCGACAGTAACACTGAAGCTTTCTTT.

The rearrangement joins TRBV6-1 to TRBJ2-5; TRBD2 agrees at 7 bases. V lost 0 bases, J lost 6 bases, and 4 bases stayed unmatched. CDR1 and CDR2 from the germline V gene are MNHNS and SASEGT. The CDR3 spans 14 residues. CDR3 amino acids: CASSEAGGRQTQYF. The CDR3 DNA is TGTGCCAGCAGTGAAGCGGGGGGGAGGCAGACCCAGTACTTC.

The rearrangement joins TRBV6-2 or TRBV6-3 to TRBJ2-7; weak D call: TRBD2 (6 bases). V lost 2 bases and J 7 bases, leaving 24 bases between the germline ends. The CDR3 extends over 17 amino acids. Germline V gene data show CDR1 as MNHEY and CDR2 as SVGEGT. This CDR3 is CASSYAGIAARDREQYF. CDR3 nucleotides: TGTGCCAGCAGTTACGCGGGTATAGCGGCCAGAGATCGGGAGCAGTACTTC.